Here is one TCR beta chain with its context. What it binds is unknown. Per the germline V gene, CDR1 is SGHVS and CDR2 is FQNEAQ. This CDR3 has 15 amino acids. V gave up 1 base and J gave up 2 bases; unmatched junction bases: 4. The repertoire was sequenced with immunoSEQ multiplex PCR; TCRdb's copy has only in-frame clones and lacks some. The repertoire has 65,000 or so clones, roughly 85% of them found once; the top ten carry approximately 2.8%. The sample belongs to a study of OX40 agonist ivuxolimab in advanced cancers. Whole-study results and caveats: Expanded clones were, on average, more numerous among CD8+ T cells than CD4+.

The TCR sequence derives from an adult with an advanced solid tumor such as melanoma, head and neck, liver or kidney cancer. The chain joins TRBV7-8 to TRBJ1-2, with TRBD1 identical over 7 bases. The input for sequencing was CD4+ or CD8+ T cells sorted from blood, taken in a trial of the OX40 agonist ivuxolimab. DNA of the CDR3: TGTGCCAGCAGCTTAGAGGGGGCGAGGAACTATGGCTACACCTTC. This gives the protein CASSLEGARNYGYTF.